This T cell receptor beta chain was recorded in a study of Ad26.COV2.S vaccination and SARS-CoV-2 variants (dated by TCRdb to the early 2020s). The study in broad terms: Vaccine-arm donors came from COV1001, a multicentre, randomized, double-blind, placebo-controlled phase I-IIa trial of Ad26.COV2.S in healthy adults. Ad26.COV2.S was administered intramuscularly at 5 x 10^10 or 1 x 10^11 viral particles, either as a single shot or as two shots given 56 days apart. TCRbeta repertoire sequencing served as the tool for gauging how specific and how broad the SARS-CoV-2-reactive T cell receptors were following Ad26.COV2.S vaccination. A total of approximately 30 samples were included in the TCR-sequenced set, comprising around 19 Ad26.COV2.S vaccine recipients, 5 placebo recipients and 8 SARS-CoV-2 convalescent individuals. Participants in the trial were split at random into five groups of five each, receiving low-dose or high-dose Ad26.COV2.S once or twice, or else placebo on both occasions. Investigators did not know the trial group allocation while performing experiments and assessing outcomes.

The investigation overall reported the following: Vaccine and placebo recipients had similar non-spike TCR breadth, a finding consistent with the vaccine containing only spike. Comparing responses between vaccine doses or regimens was not something the study was powered to do. Compared with placebo recipients, Ad26.COV2.S recipients showed higher spike-specific TCR breadth (P = 0.0014). The authors noted that total T cell responses may have been underestimated by the TCR breadth and depth analyses. After vaccination, spike-specific CD8+ and CD4+ T cell responses were reported to show substantial breadth.

The immunoSEQ Assay was the method used to sequence TCRbeta CDR3 regions. After extraction, genomic DNA underwent amplification by bias-controlled multiplex PCR, followed by high-throughput sequencing. The original pipeline was this. To quantify the absolute abundance of each unique TCRbeta CDR3 region, sequences were collapsed and filtered. Usable DNA was measured by amplifying reference genes present in all nucleated cells, and TCRbeta template counts were normalized to that usable DNA to estimate T cell fraction. Repertoire TCRs were annotated as SARS-CoV-2-specific by exact matching of V gene, CDR3 amino acid sequence and J gene to a known reactive TCR set. The reference SARS-CoV-2 TCR set was obtained from MIRA and was filtered for enrichment in COVID-19-positive ImmuneCODE repertoires, whereby public or cross-reactive TCRs were removed. Based on the MIRA antigens, annotated TCRs were further analysed at the level of specific ORF or position within ORF. Breadth was defined as the number of annotated unique rearrangements divided by the total number of unique productive rearrangements, and depth was defined as the summed frequency of the annotated unique rearrangements. Group comparisons of TCR breadth used two-sided Wilcoxon rank-sum tests. What TCRdb holds here is the immuneACCESS table cut down to in-frame rearrangements. Part of the clones is not present; checked against another copy, under half of the missing clones reflect an unresolved V gene, and the others are unexplained. That table gives V, J and clone size, and the DNA gave D and trimming. The sample has fewer than 400,000 clones on record, 85% of them singletons. The top ten clones comprise roughly 2% of the sample.

With regard to this clone: It lacks a known antigen. No base quality information exists; no much larger clone differs at one position.

The treatment or condition label, read with the paper, signifies: around 19 received Ad26.COV2.S at low or high dose, single or two shots; roughly five received placebo; per-sample allocation not given. For vaccine and placebo recipients, the sequenced repertoires came from samples collected on day 63 after the first injection. In Cohort 1b, around 25 adults aged 18-55 years were enrolled at a single site in Boston, USA, between 29 July and 7 August 2020. Ad26.COV2.S consisted of a replication-incompetent adenovirus type 26 vector by which a prefusion-stabilized SARS-CoV-2 spike protein from the original Wuhan strain was expressed. At the junction V is shortened by 1 base and J by 6 bases, with 13 bases in between. CDR3 length: 15 amino acids, cysteine to phenylalanine. The only DNA kept is the CDR3, 45 bases in frame from the first base. CDR1 and CDR2 were assigned from the germline V gene (reference sequence) as LNHNV and YYDKDF.

The rearranged chain carries TRBV15 and TRBJ1-5; possibly the D gene is TRBD1, per 6 matching bases. This sequence originates from a person between 18 and 60 years old who received the Ad26.COV2.S COVID-19 vaccine or a placebo. Sequences were derived from peripheral blood, sampled in a trial of Ad26.COV2.S vaccine versus placebo. The CDR3 here reads CATSRGGQGSQPQHF. The nucleotide sequence is given as TGTGCCACCAGCAGAGGTGGGCAGGGGAGTCAGCCCCAGCATTTT.